The next 14 T cell receptor beta chains were all read from a single sample in a study of cytomegalovirus exposure and HLA in healthy donors. The PCR employed 60 Vbeta primers together with 13 Jbeta primers. Data came from immunoSEQ multiplex PCR; TCRdb stores just in-frame clones and leaves some out. The sample records under 150,000 clones, roughly 70% being singletons. Sequencing was carried out using PBMCs. The source of these receptors is a woman aged 40 to 50 in good health and CMV-seropositive.

V usage is TRBV5-4 and J usage is TRBJ2-3, with a weak D call TRBD1 (5 bases). The V and J ends lost 5 bases and 1 base respectively, with 14 bases between them. Germline loops: CDR1 SGHNT, CDR2 YYREEE (reference sequence). CDR3 length: 15 amino acids. CDR3 sequence reads: CASRPGIGGTDTQYF. Written as DNA, the CDR3 is TGTGCCAGCAGGCCAGGGATCGGAGGCACAGATACGCAGTATTTT.

This clone has a handful of counts. This chain connects TRBV7-8 to TRBJ2-1, with D uncertain. From germline, CDR1 is SGHVS and CDR2 FQNEAQ. V lost 3 bases, J lost 5 bases, and 11 bases lay in between. This CDR3 spans 14 amino acids. As DNA, the CDR3 is TGTGCCAGCAGCTTTACAGTCCTCGACAATGAGCAGTTCTTC. Translating gives CASSFTVLDNEQFF.

The gene calls are TRBV7-9 and TRBJ1-1; D is undetermined. Trimming took off 5 bases at V and 10 bases at J, with 17 bases between the two ends. Germline CDR1 is SEHNR and CDR2 is FQNEAQ (reference sequence). This CDR3 region has 13 residues. Written as DNA, the CDR3 is TGTGCCAGCAGCAACGGTGGGAAGGGAGTAGCTTTCTTT. This gives the protein CASSNGGKGVAFF.

This chain connects TRBV19 to TRBJ1-1; 7 positions match TRBD1. The V gene's germline CDR1 is LNHDA and CDR2 SQIVND (reference sequence). This CDR3 contains 15 residues. Trimming removed 7 bases from V and 1 base from J; junction bases left unmatched: 9. CDR3 DNA: TGTGCCAGTACCCCGGCAGACAGGGCGAACACTGAAGCTTTCTTT. Amino acid sequence: CASTPADRANTEAFF.

The rearrangement links TRBV19 to TRBJ1-1; 11 nucleotides align to TRBD1. V lost 6 bases, J lost 1 base, and 4 bases stayed unmatched. The CDR3 contains 15 residues. CDR1 is LNHDA, CDR2 SQIVND, per germline (reference sequence). The CDR3 spells CASREDRGQNTEAFF. The CDR3 nucleotides read TGTGCCAGTAGGGAGGACAGGGGGCAGAACACTGAAGCTTTCTTT.

V gene TRBV6-1 combines with J gene TRBJ2-7, with 7 bases lining up with TRBD1. The CDR3 spans 11 residues. V gave up 10 bases and J gave up 7 bases; unmatched junction bases: 7. Germline V lookup: CDR1 MNHNS, CDR2 SASEGT. CDR3 coding DNA: TGTGCCATCCGACAGGGTCGGGAGCAGTACTTC. It is translated as CAIRQGREQYF.

The DNA of the CDR3 is TGTGCCAGCAGCCCCGGGACATCTAACTATGGCTACACCTTC. Translation gives CASSPGTSNYGYTF. The rearrangement joins TRBV7-9 to TRBJ1-2, with D perhaps matching TRBD1 (6 bases). CDR3 size: 14 residues. Germline V gene lookup returns CDR1 SEHNR and CDR2 FQNEAQ (reference sequence). V dropped 5 bases and J dropped 0 bases, with 10 bases sitting between them.

The J gene is TRBJ2-1, the V gene TRBV11-2, with 10 positions matching TRBD1. Losses at the gene ends were 5 bases for V and 8 bases for J; bases not matched to a gene: 3. The CDR3 has 13 residues. Germline V CDR1 and CDR2: SGHAT, FQNNGV. The CDR3 region is CASSADRGDEQFF. Written as DNA, the CDR3 is TGTGCCAGCAGCGCGGACAGGGGGGATGAGCAGTTCTTC.

This clone was detected a few times. The CDR3 is CASSLASDRVYGYTF. The CDR3 DNA reads as TGTGCCAGCAGCTTAGCCAGCGACAGGGTCTATGGCTACACCTTC. The rearrangement joins TRBV7-9 to TRBJ1-2; 7 bases are a match to TRBD1. The V and J ends lost 0 bases and 4 bases, in that order; junction bases with no gene match: 5. This CDR3 region has 15 residues. Germline-derived CDR1 and CDR2 are SEHNR and FQNEAQ (reference sequence).

The chain combines TRBV11-1 with TRBJ2-1; TRBD1 matches 8 bases. V was clipped by 3 bases and J by 5 bases; unmatched bases: 0. Germline-derived CDR1 and CDR2 are SGHAT and FQDESV (reference sequence). This CDR3 is built from 13 residues. In DNA, the CDR3 is TGTGCCAGCAGCTTGGGACAGGACAATGAGCAGTTCTTC. Translated, it gives CASSLGQDNEQFF.

The genes are TRBV11-3 and TRBJ2-1; 10 bases match TRBD2. V shed 0 bases, J shed 7 bases, and the junction held 6 bases outside the gene matches. The CDR3 sequence is 16 residues long. The germline CDR1 and CDR2 sequences are SGHNT and YENEEA. Written as DNA, the CDR3 is TGTGCCAGCAGCTTAGAGGCTAGCGGGAGTGAAAATGAGCAGTTCTTC. Its protein product is CASSLEASGSENEQFF.

V is TRBV6-6 and J is TRBJ1-4; D is unresolved. The CDR3 contains 15 residues. Germline CDR1 MNHNY, CDR2 SVGAGI (reference sequence). V was trimmed by 2 bases and J by 8 bases, leaving 15 bases between them. The CDR3 protein is CASSYHPRGEEKLFF. The CDR3 DNA reads TGTGCCAGCAGTTACCACCCCCGCGGGGAGGAAAAACTGTTTTTT.

There are a few counts of this clone. The rearrangement links TRBV5-5 to TRBJ2-7, with D tentatively TRBD2 (6 bases). CDR1 is SGHKS and CDR2 is YYEKEE in the germline V gene (reference sequence). The CDR3 extends over 14 amino acids. V was cut by 0 bases and J by 4 bases, with 11 bases left in between. As DNA, the CDR3 is TGTGCCAGCAGCTTGGGCGGAGGGATGTACGAGCAGTACTTC. Translated: CASSLGGGMYEQYF.

This clone was found once. The gene calls are TRBV18 and TRBJ1-1; unclear D gene. There are 16 residues in the CDR3. V lost 3 bases and J 1 base, leaving 15 bases between the germline ends. Per the germline V gene, CDR1 is KGHSH and CDR2 is LQKENI. CDR3 region: CASSPPGLTGNTEAFF. The DNA of the CDR3 is TGTGCCAGCTCACCTCCCGGACTTACGGGGAACACTGAAGCTTTCTTT.